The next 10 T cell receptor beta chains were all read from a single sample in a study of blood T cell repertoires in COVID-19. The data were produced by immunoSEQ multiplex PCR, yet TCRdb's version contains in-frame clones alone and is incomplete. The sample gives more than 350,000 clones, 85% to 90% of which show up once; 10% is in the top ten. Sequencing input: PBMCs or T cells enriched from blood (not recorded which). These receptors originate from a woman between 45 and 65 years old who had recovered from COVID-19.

CDR3 in DNA: TGTGCCAGCATAGCGGGCCAGACTGGAAACACCATATATTTT. This sequence encodes CASIAGQTGNTIYF. The rearrangement uses TRBV2 and TRBJ1-3; D gene ambiguous. Germline CDR1 SNHLY, CDR2 FYNNEI. The CDR3 runs 14 residues. Trimming cost V 7 bases and J 2 bases, with 12 bases left between them.

CDR3 region: CASSEGQQETQYF. The CDR3 DNA follows: TGTGCCAGCAGTGAGGGACAGCAAGAGACCCAGTACTTC. J is TRBJ2-5 and V is TRBV27; the match to TRBD1 covers 7 bases. V was pared by 5 bases and J by 2 bases, with 2 bases of the junction left unmatched. The CDR3 has 13 amino acids. Germline CDR1 reads MNHEY; CDR2 reads SMNVEV (reference sequence).

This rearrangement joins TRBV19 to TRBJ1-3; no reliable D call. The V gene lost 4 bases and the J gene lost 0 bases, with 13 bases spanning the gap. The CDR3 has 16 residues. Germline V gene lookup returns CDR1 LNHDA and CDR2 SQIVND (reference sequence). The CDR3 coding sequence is TGTGCCAGTAGTAGAAGAAATACGGTCTCTGGAAACACCATATATTTT. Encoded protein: CASSRRNTVSGNTIYF.

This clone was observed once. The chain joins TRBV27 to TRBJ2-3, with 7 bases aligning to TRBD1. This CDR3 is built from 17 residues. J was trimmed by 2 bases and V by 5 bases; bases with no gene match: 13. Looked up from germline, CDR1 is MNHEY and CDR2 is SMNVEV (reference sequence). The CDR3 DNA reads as TGTGCCAGCAGTCTTTCACCGGGACAGACTTCCACAGATACGCAGTATTTT. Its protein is CASSLSPGQTSTDTQYF.

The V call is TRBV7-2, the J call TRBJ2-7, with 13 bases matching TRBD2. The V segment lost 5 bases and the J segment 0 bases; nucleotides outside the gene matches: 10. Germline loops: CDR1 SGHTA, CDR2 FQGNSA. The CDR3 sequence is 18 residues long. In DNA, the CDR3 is TGTGCCAGCAGCCCGACTAGCGGGGGGCTCCGGAGCTCCTACGAGCAGTACTTC. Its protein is CASSPTSGGLRSSYEQYF. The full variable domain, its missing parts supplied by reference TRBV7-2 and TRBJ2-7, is GAGVSQSPSNKVTEKGKDVELRCDPISGHTALYWYRQSLGQGLEFLIYFQGNSAPDKSGLPSDRFSAERTGGSVSTLTIQRTQQEDSAVYLCASSPTSGGLRSSYEQYFGPGTRLTVT.

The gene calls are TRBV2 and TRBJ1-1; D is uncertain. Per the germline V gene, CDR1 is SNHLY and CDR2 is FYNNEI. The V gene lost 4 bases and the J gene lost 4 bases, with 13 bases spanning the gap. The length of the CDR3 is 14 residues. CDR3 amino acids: CASSVQWETTEAFF. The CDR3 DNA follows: TGTGCCAGCAGTGTTCAATGGGAGACCACTGAAGCTTTCTTT.

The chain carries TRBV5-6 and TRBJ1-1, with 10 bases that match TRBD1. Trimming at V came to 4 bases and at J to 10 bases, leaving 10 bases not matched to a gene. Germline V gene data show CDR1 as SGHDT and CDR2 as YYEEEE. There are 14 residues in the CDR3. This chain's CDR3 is CASSPGQGIGAAFF. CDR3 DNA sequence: TGTGCCAGCAGCCCGGGACAGGGGATTGGGGCAGCTTTCTTT.

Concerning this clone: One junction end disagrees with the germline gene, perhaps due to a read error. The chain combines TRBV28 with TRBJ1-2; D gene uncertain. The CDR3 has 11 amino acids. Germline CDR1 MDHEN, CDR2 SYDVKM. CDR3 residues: CATSVINGYTF. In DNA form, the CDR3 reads TGTGCCACCAGTGTTATAAATGGCTACACCTTC.

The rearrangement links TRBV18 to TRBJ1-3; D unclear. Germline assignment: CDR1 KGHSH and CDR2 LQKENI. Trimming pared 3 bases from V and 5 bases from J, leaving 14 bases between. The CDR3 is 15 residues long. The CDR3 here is CASSPATGERNTIYF. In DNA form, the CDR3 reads TGTGCCAGCTCACCGGCGACCGGAGAGCGAAACACCATATATTTT. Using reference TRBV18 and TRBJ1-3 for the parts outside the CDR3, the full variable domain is NAGVMQNPRHLVRRRGQEARLRCSPMKGHSHVYWYRQLPEEGLKFMVYLQKENIIDESGMPKERFSAEFPKEGPSILRIQQVVRGDSAAYFCASSPATGERNTIYFGEGSWLTVV.

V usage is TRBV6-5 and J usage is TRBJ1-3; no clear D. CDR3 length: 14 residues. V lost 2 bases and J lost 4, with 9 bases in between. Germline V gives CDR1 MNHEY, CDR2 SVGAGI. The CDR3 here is CASSYATGGNTIYF. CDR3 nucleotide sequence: TGTGCCAGCAGTTACGCGACTGGAGGAAACACCATATATTTT.